The T cell receptor (beta chain) described here comes from a study of T cells after yellow fever vaccination. This clonotype showed up many times. Germline V gene data show CDR1 as SEHNR and CDR2 as FQNEAQ (reference sequence). This CDR3 is 13 amino acids long. The germline V and J ends were trimmed by 5 bases and 1 base, with 8 bases remaining between them. Each CDR3 protein is one row after TCRdb ran MiXCR on the 5' RACE reads. The repertoire has about 320,000 distinct CDR3 sequences, approximately 4% of them found once; the top ten carry approximately 19%. This TCR was recovered from a young man who received the YFV17D yellow fever vaccine. The input for sequencing was PBMCs, taken 15 days after the yellow fever booster vaccination. This chain links TRBV7-9 with TRBJ1-1, with D unclear. The CDR3 loop is CASSLDENTEAFF. The CDR3 DNA is TGTGCCAGCAGCCTAGATGAGAACACTGAAGCTTTCTTT.